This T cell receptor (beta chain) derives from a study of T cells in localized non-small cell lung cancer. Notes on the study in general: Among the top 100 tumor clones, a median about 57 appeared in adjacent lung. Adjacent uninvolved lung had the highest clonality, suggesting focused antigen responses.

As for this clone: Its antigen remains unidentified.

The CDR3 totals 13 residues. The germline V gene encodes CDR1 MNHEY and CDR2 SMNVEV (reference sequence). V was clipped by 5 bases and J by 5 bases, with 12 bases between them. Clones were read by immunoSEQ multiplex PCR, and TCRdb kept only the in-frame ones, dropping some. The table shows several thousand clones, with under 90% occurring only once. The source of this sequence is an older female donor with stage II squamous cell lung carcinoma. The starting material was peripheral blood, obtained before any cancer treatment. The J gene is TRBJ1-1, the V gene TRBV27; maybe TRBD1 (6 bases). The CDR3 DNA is TGTGCCAGCAGTGGGGGGGCGGATACTGAAGCTTTCTTT. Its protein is CASSGGADTEAFF.